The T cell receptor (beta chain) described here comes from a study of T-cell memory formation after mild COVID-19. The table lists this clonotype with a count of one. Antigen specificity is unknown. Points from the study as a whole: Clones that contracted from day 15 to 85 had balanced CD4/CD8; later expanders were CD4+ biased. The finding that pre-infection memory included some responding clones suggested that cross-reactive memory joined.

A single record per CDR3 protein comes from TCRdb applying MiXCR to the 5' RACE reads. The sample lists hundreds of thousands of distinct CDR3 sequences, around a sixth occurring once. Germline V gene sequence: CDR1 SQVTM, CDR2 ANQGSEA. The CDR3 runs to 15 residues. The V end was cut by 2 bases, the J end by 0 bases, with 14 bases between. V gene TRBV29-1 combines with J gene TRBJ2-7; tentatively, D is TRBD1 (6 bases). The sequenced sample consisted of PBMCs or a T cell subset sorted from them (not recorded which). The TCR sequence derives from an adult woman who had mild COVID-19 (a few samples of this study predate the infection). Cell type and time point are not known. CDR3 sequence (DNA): TGCAGCGTTGAAAGGGGAACAGGGCTCTCCTACGAGCAGTACTTC. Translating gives CSVERGTGLSYEQYF.